This T cell receptor beta chain was sequenced for a study of T-cell reconstitution after alpha-beta-depleted transplantation in children. Study-wide points: Reported findings indicate that, about two months after transplant, alpha-beta T cells came from several hundred expanded clones, which were derived from non-depleted graft cells. Some patients' high day-60 TCRbeta diversity was traced to surviving recipient T cells and thymic progenitors.

The authors prepared the TCRbeta library with unique molecular identifiers. TCRdb reprocessed the PCR reads via MiXCR and lists one record per CDR3 protein. The data hold approximately 300,000 distinct CDR3 sequences, with roughly 10% observed a single time. Germline V gene data show CDR1 as DFQATT and CDR2 as SNEGSKA (reference sequence). With 4 bases removed from V and 2 bases from J, the gap between germline ends came to 5 bases. This CDR3 region has 11 residues. There are many counts of this clonotype. The antigen is undetermined. The sequence came from a male patient aged 2 to 9 who had a stem cell transplant for chronic granulomatous disease, so the T cells may come from the graft donor. V gene TRBV20-1 combines with J gene TRBJ2-5; D is undetermined. Sequenced material: peripheral blood, taken 180 days after TCRalphabeta/CD19-depleted stem cell transplant. As DNA, the CDR3 is TGCAGTGCTATCGAGCAAGAGACCCAGTACTTC. Its protein is CSAIEQETQYF.